The 9 T cell receptor beta chains in this list originate from one sample, sequenced in a study of Graves' ophthalmopathy and Graves' hyperthyroidism. Amplification from RNA transcripts yielded the TCR beta CDR3 regions. The first round was an RT-PCR with HTBI primers, and the second round was a multiplex PCR. TCRdb reanalysed the multiplex PCR reads using MiXCR and keeps one entry per CDR3 protein. The sample gives 660,000 or so distinct CDR3 sequences, about 40% of which show up once; 2.5% to 3.5% is in the top ten. The sample was peripheral blood. The source is an adult man with Graves' ophthalmopathy.

On this clonotype itself: The germline gene is not matched at one end of the junction; a read error may be the cause. The chain has TRBV5-5 and TRBJ1-2; D perhaps matches TRBD1 (5 bases). Germline-derived CDR1 and CDR2 are SGHKS and YYEKEE (reference sequence). The CDR3 is made up of 15 amino acids. The DNA of the CDR3 is TGCGCCAGCAGCCAAGAACAGGAGCTATACCATGGCTACACCTTC. Translated: CASSQEQELYHGYTF.

Details on this clonotype: A read error may explain this, as a much larger clone is one base away. The chain links TRBV20-1 to TRBJ2-5; D call uncertain. Per the germline V gene, CDR1 is DFQATT and CDR2 is SNEGSKA (reference sequence). The CDR3 covers 13 residues. The CDR3 protein is CSASPADQGTQYF. CDR3 nucleotide sequence: TGCAGTGCTTCTCCCGCGGACCAAGGGACCCAGTACTTC.

A remark on this clonotype: With a much larger clone just one base away, this may be a read error. No DNA is shown, since the ends of the CDR3 on it are uncertain; the CDR3 is the one TCRdb lists. The chain carries TRBV20-1 and TRBJ1-2; the table names TRBD1, a call not compared with the DNA. The CDR3 is 12 amino acids long, termini counted. Germline V CDR1 and CDR2: DFQATT, SNEGSKA (reference sequence). The CDR3 spells CSVKTGDYGCTF.

This clonotype was counted many times. The rearrangement uses TRBV10-3 and TRBJ2-7; TRBD2 matches 11 bases. The CDR3 contains 13 residues. The germline V gene encodes CDR1 ENHRY and CDR2 SYGVKD. J lost 12 bases, V lost 10 bases, and 14 bases had no gene match. CDR3 protein: CASREGLAERWYF. CDR3 bases: TGTGCCAGCAGGGAGGGACTAGCGGAGAGGTGGTACTTC.

The rearrangement joins TRBV10-3 to TRBJ1-2; 7 positions match TRBD1. The CDR3 contains 13 residues. Trimming removed 11 bases from V and 0 bases from J; junction bases left unmatched: 6. The germline V gene encodes CDR1 ENHRY and CDR2 SYGVKD. Here the CDR3 reads CACRDSTNYGYTF. The CDR3 coding sequence is TGTGCCTGCCGGGACAGCACTAACTATGGCTACACCTTC.

This clonotype was counted many times. The chain links TRBV14 to TRBJ1-2; tentatively, D is TRBD1 (6 bases). Trimming pared 3 bases from V and 4 bases from J, leaving 15 bases between. Germline V gene data show CDR1 as SGHDN and CDR2 as FVKESK. The CDR3 has 15 residues. CDR3 DNA: TGTGCCAGCAGCCAGCAGACGGGGGGGGCCTATGGCTACACCTTC. Translation gives CASSQQTGGAYGYTF.

Turning to this clonotype: This may come from a read error, since a much larger clone is one base off. This chain connects TRBV2 to TRBJ1-2, with D perhaps TRBD1 (5 bases). This CDR3 has 13 residues. CDR1 and CDR2 (germline): SNHLY, FYNNEI. The V gene lost 10 bases and the J gene lost 4 bases, with 16 bases spanning the gap. CDR3 residues: CANKNDSVYGYTF. CDR3 DNA sequence: TGTGCCAACAAGAATGACAGCGTCTATGGCTACACCTTC. Variable domain in full (rest from reference TRBV2 and TRBJ1-2): EPEVTQTPSHQVTQMGQEVILRCVPISNHLYFYWYRQILGQKVEFLVSFYNNEISEKSEIFDDQFSVERPDGSNFTLKIRSTKLEDSAMYFCANKNDSVYGYTFGSGTRLTVV.

Concerning this clonotype itself: The CDR3 ends on some other residue instead of the conserved phenylalanine or tryptophan, so this is likely a read error. The DNA is left out, because the CDR3 cannot be placed on it with certainty; the CDR3 is given as TCRdb lists it. This chain links TRBV29-1 with TRBJ1-2. The length of the CDR3 is 10 amino acids, counting both ends. Germline V gives CDR1 SQVTM, CDR2 ANQGSEA. CDR3 protein: CSAFGGEDSY.

This rearrangement joins TRBV29-1 to TRBJ1-1; 8 nucleotides align to TRBD1. Germline V gives CDR1 SQVTM, CDR2 ANQGSEA. The CDR3 spans 18 residues. J was trimmed by 4 bases and V by 3 bases; bases with no gene match: 19. This CDR3 is CSVEFSGGARGHLTEAFF. The CDR3 DNA is TGCAGCGTTGAGTTTAGCGGGGGGGCCAGGGGGCATCTCACTGAAGCTTTCTTT.